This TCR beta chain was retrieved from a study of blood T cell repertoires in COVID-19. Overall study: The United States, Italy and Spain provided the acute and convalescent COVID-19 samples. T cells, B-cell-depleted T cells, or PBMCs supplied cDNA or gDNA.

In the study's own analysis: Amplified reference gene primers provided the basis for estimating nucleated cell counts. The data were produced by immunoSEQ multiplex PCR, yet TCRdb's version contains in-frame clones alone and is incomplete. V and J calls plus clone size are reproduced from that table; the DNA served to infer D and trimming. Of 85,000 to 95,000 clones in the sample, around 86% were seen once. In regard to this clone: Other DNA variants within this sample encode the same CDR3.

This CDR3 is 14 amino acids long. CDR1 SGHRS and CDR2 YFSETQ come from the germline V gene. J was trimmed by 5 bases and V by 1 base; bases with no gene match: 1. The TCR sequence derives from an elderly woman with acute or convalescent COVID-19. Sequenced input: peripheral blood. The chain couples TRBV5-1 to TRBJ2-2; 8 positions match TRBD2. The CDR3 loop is CASSLSGSTGELFF. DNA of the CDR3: TGCGCCAGCAGCTTGAGCGGGAGTACCGGGGAGCTGTTTTTT. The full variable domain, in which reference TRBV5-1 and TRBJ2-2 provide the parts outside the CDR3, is KAGVTQTPRYLIKTRGQQVTLSCSPISGHRSVSWYQQTPGQGLQFLFEYFSETQRNKGNFPGRFSGRQFSNSRSEMNVSTLELGDSALYLCASSLSGSTGELFFGEGSRLTVL.